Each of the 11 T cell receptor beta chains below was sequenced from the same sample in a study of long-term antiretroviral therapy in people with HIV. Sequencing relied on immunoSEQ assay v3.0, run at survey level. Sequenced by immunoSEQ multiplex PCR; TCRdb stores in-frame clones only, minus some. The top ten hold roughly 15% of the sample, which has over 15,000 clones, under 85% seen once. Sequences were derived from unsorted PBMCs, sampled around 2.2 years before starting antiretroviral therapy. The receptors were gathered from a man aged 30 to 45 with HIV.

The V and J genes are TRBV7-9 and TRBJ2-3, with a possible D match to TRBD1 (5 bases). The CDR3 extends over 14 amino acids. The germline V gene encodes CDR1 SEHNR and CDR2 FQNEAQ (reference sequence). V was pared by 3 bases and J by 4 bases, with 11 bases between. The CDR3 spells CASSLGQGPDTQYF. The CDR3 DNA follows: TGTGCCAGCAGCTTGGGGCAGGGCCCAGATACGCAGTATTTT.

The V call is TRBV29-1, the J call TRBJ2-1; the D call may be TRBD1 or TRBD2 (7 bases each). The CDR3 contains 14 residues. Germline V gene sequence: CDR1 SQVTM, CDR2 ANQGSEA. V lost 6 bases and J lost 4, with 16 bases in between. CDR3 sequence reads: CSVGGGQLYNEQFF. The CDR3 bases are TGCAGCGTAGGGGGGGGACAGCTTTACAATGAGCAGTTCTTC.

The DNA of the CDR3 is TGTGCCAGCAGTTACTCAGCCAGGGGAGAGACCCAGTACTTC. Amino acid sequence: CASSYSARGETQYF. This sequence joins TRBV6-5 and TRBJ2-5; D may be TRBD1 (6 bases). This CDR3 comprises 14 residues. The germline CDR1 and CDR2 sequences are MNHEY and SVGAGI. The V and J ends lost 0 bases and 4 bases respectively, with 9 bases between them.

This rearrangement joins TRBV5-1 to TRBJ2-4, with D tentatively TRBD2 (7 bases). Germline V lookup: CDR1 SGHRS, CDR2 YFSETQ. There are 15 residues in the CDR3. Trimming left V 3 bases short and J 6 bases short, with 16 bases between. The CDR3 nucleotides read TGCGCCAGCAGCTCCTGGGGGGGGGCGGGAAACATTCAGTACTTC. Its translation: CASSSWGGAGNIQYF.

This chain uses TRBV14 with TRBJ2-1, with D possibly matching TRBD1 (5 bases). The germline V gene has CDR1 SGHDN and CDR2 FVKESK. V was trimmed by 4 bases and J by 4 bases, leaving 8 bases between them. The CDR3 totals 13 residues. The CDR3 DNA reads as TGTGCCAGCAGCCCAGGGATTTACAATGAGCAGTTCTTC. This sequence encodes CASSPGIYNEQFF.

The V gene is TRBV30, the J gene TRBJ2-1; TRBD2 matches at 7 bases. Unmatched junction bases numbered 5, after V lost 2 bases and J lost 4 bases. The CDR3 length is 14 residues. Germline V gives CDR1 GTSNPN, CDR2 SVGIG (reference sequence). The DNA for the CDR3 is TGTGCCTGGAGTTGGGCTAGCGGATACAATGAGCAGTTCTTC. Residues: CAWSWASGYNEQFF.

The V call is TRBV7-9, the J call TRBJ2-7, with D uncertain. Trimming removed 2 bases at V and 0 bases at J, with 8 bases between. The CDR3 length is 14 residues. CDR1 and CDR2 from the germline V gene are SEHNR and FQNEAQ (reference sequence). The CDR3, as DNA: TGTGCCAGCAGCTTAATTTCCGACTCCTACGAGCAGTACTTC. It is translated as CASSLISDSYEQYF. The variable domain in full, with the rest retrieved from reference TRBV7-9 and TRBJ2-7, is DTGVSQNPRHKITKRGQNVTFRCDPISEHNRLYWYRQTLGQGPEFLTYFQNEAQLEKSRLLSDRFSAERPKGSFSTLEIQRTEQGDSAMYLCASSLISDSYEQYFGPGTRLTVT.

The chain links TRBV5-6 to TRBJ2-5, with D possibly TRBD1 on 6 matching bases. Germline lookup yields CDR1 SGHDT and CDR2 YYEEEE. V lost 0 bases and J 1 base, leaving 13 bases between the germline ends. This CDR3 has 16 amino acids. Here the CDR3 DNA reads TGTGCCAGCAGCTTGGTTTCCGGGACACTCCAAGAGACCCAGTACTTC. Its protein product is CASSLVSGTLQETQYF.

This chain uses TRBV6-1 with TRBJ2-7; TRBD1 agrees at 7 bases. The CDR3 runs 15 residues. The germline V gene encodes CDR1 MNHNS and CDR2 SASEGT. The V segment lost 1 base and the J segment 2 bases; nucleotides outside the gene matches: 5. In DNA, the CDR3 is TGTGCCAGCAGTGAAGGACAGGGATCCCCCTACGAGCAGTACTTC. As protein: CASSEGQGSPYEQYF.

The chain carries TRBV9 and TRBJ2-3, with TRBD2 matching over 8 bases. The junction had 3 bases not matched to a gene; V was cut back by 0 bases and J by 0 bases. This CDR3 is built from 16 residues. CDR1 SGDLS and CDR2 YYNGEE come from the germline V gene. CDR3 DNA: TGTGCCAGCAGCGTAGCCCGCGGGAGGAGCACAGATACGCAGTATTTT. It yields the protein CASSVARGRSTDTQYF.

The CDR3 spells CASSTTTGWGQPQHF. CDR3 DNA sequence: TGTGCCAGCAGCACCACGACAGGATGGGGTCAGCCCCAGCATTTT. The rearrangement links TRBV5-5 to TRBJ1-5; weak D call: TRBD1 (6 bases). This CDR3 comprises 15 residues. The V end lost 4 bases, the J end lost 6 bases, and 17 bases lay between the germline ends. Germline CDR1 is SGHKS and CDR2 is YYEKEE (reference sequence).